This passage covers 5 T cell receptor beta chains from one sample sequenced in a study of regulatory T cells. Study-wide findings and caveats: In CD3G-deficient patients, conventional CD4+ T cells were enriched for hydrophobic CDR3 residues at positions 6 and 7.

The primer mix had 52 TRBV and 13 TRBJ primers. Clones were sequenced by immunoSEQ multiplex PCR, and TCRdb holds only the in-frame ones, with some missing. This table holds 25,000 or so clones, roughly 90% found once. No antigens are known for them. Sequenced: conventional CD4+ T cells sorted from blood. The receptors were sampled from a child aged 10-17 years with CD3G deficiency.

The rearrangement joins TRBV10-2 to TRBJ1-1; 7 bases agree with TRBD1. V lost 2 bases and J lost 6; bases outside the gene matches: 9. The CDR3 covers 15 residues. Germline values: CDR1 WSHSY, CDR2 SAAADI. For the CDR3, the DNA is TGCGCCAGCAGTGAGCCATCCAGGGGGAAGGCTGAAGCTTTCTTT. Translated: CASSEPSRGKAEAFF.

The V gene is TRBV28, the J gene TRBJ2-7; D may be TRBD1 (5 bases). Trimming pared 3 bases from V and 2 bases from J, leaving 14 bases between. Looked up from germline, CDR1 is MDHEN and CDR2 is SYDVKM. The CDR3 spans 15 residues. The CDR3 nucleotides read TGTGCCAGCAGTTTCCGTACAGGTCAGGCCTACGAGCAGTACTTC. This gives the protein CASSFRTGQAYEQYF.

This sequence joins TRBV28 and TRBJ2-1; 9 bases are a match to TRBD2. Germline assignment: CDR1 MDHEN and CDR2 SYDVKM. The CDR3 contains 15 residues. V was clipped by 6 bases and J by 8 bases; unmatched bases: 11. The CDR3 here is CASSLGGGRVHEQFF. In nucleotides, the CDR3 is TGTGCCAGCAGCCTAGGGGGCGGGAGGGTCCATGAGCAGTTCTTC.

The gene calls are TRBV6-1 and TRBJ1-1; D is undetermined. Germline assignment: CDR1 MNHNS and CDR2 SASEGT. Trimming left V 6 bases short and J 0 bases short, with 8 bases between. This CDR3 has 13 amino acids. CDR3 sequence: CASRPVLNTEAFF. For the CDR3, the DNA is TGTGCCAGCAGGCCCGTTTTGAACACTGAAGCTTTCTTT.

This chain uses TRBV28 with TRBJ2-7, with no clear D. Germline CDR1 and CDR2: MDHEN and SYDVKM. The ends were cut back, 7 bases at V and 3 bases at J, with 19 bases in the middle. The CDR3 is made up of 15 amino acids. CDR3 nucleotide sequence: TGTGCCAGCACCTCGTGGTCAAAAAAGGGCTACGAGCAGTACTTC. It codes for CASTSWSKKGYEQYF.